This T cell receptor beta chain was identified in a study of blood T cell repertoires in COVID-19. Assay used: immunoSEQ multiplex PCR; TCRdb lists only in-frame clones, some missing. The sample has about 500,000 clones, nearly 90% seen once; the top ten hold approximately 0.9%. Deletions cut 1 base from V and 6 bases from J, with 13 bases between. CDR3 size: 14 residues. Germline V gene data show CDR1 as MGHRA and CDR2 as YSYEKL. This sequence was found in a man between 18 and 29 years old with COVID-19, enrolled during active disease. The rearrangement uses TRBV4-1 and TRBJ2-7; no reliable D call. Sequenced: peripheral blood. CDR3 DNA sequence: TGCGCCAGCAGCCAAGTTCCACAGTATTCCGAGCAGTACTTC. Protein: CASSQVPQYSEQYF.